This is a list of T cell receptor beta chains from one sample in a study of T cell responses to AZD1222 COVID-19 vaccine. Profiled with immunoSEQ multiplex PCR; TCRdb holds only in-frame clones, not every one. This sample has 70,000 or so clones, with about 90% found just once. Specimen: peripheral blood, collected on day 0 of AZD1222 vaccination. The receptors come from an adult in good health. CDR3s include the opening cysteine and the closing phenylalanine or tryptophan. The order of the fields is clone size, D gene, V gene, J gene, CDR3 DNA, CDR3 protein. A D gene is named only where the DNA matches it firmly. Some rows mark clone size as missing; the rest say once, few, many or name a class of expanded clone.

NA	NA	TRBV20-1	TRBJ2-7	TGCAGTGCTAGAGTGGGATTCGAGCAGTACTTC	CSARVGFEQYF
NA	NA	TRBV28	TRBJ2-7	TGTGCCAGCAGTTCCCCCGGGACCCACTACGAGCAGTACTTC	CASSSPGTHYEQYF
NA	NA	TRBV20-1	TRBJ1-2	TGCAGTGCTAGAGATTTGAGTGGCTACACCTTC	CSARDLSGYTF
NA	TRBD1	TRBV18	TRBJ1-2	TGTGCCAGCTCACTTGGGACAGGCGACTATGGCTACACCTTC	CASSLGTGDYGYTF
NA	NA	TRBV3-1/TRBV3-2	TRBJ2-1	TGTGCCAGCAGCCAGGTGGGGAGTTATGAGCAGTTCTTC	CASSQVGSYEQFF
NA	NA	TRBV10-1	TRBJ2-1	TGCGCCAGCAGTGAGTTAAAGGGTAATGAGCAGTTCTTC	CASSELKGNEQFF
NA	NA	TRBV28	TRBJ1-3	TGTGCCAGCAGTCCGACAGGAGTTCGACAAGGAAACACCATATATTTT	CASSPTGVRQGNTIYF
NA	TRBD2	TRBV27	TRBJ2-1	TGTGCCAGCAGTTTGGGAGGGCTAGCGGGAGGCCAGCAGTTCTTC	CASSLGGLAGGQQFF
NA	TRBD1	TRBV5-6	TRBJ1-1	TGTGCCAGCAGCCTGGGACAGGGGGTGGTTAGAGCTTTCTTT	CASSLGQGVVRAFF
NA	TRBD1	TRBV20-1	TRBJ2-2	TGCAGTGCTAGTCTTCGGCAGGGGGCCACCGGGGAGCTGTTTTTT	CSASLRQGATGELFF
NA	NA	TRBV29-1	TRBJ1-1	TGCAGCGTTCCCTCTGGCCAAGCTTTCTTT	CSVPSGQAFF
once	TRBD1	TRBV5-6	TRBJ1-1	TGTGCCAGCAGCTTGAATGGACAGGGGTCGACTGAAGCTTTCTTT	CASSLNGQGSTEAFF
NA	TRBD1	TRBV5-4	TRBJ2-3	TGTGCCAGCAGCACAGGGACAGGACACACAGATACGCAGTATTTT	CASSTGTGHTDTQYF
NA	TRBD2	TRBV15	TRBJ2-1	TGTGCCACCAGCAGATCTGGGACTAGCGGGGGCAATGAGCAGTTCTTC	CATSRSGTSGGNEQFF
once	NA	TRBV7-6	TRBJ2-2	TGTGCCAGCAGCCTAGTAGCGAGTGGCGGGGAGCTGTTTTTT	CASSLVASGGELFF
NA	NA	TRBV29-1	TRBJ1-6	TGCAGCGTTGAAGGAGGGGCGGAACACTTT	CSVEGGAEHF
NA	NA	TRBV11-1	TRBJ2-4	TGTGCCAGCAGCTTAGGCAAGGGCTCAAAAAACATTCAGTACTTC	CASSLGKGSKNIQYF
once	NA	TRBV10-3	TRBJ1-5	TGTGCCATCAAGGAGAACAGTGATAGCAATCAGCCCCAGCATTTT	CAIKENSDSNQPQHF
NA	TRBD2	TRBV19	TRBJ2-1	TGTGCCAGTAGGAGTAGCGGGTCGAGCGGGCAGTTCTTC	CASRSSGSSGQFF
NA	NA	TRBV19	TRBJ1-4	TGTGCCAGTAACCCACAGAGAACTAATGAAAAACTGTTTTTT	CASNPQRTNEKLFF
NA	NA	TRBV5-1	TRBJ1-3	TGCGCCAGCAGCTTGGGGGCCCAAGCTGGAAACACCATATATTTT	CASSLGAQAGNTIYF
NA	NA	TRBV10-3	TRBJ2-3	TGTGCCATCAGTGGAACAGGGAAAGATACGCAGTATTTT	CAISGTGKDTQYF
NA	NA	TRBV18	TRBJ1-1	TGTGCCAGCTCACCTAGACAGAACACTGAAGCTTTCTTT	CASSPRQNTEAFF
NA	TRBD1	TRBV7-9	TRBJ1-3	TGTGCCAGCAGCCGTCGACAGGGGAAGAGCTCTGGAAACACCATATATTTT	CASSRRQGKSSGNTIYF
NA	NA	TRBV2	TRBJ2-2	TGTGCCAGCAGTTTACAGGGTTCTACCACCGGGGAGCTGTTTTTT	CASSLQGSTTGELFF
NA	NA	TRBV28	TRBJ1-4	TGTGCCAGCTACGCGGTGGGGGCAACTAATGAAAAACTGTTTTTT	CASYAVGATNEKLFF
NA	TRBD1	TRBV7-2	TRBJ1-2	TGTGCCAGCAGCCCAGTTCGGACAGGCCCATATGGCTACACCTTC	CASSPVRTGPYGYTF
NA	NA	TRBV7-8	TRBJ2-7	TGTGCCAGCAGCTTACAGGGTAGCTCCTACGAGCAGTACTTC	CASSLQGSSYEQYF
NA	TRBD2	TRBV29-1	TRBJ2-1	TGCAGCGTTGAACAGCCTAGCGGGAGCCCCTACAATGAGCAGTTCTTC	CSVEQPSGSPYNEQFF
NA	NA	TRBV11-2	TRBJ2-5	TGTGCCAGCAGCTTGGGACTTGGACAAGAGACCCAGTACTTC	CASSLGLGQETQYF
NA	TRBD1	TRBV6-5	TRBJ2-2	TGTGCCAGCAGTTACACAGGGGGAAACACCGGGGAGCTGTTTTTT	CASSYTGGNTGELFF
NA	NA	TRBV6-4	TRBJ2-2	TGTGCCAGCAGTGTAGATGGACACTCGAACACCGGGGAGCTGTTTTTT	CASSVDGHSNTGELFF
NA	TRBD2	TRBV7-3	TRBJ2-1	TGTGCCAGCAGCTTAGTAGCGGGAGGGAACAATGAGCAGTTCTTC	CASSLVAGGNNEQFF